This paragraph reports one T cell receptor (beta chain). Execution of the assay was at deep level. Researchers divided each subset's genomic DNA evenly across several immunoSEQ plates. Sequencing used immunoSEQ multiplex PCR; TCRdb keeps in-frame clones, though not all of them. There are approximately 500,000 clones in the sample; about 72% occur only once, and 9.5% to 15% lies in the top ten. This sample was included in a study of shared clonotypes between healthy human individuals. From germline, CDR1 is MNHEY and CDR2 SMNVEV (reference sequence). The CDR3 runs 14 residues. Trimming took off 6 bases at V and 0 bases at J, with 11 bases between the two ends. Donors had no recently reported acute infections or vaccinations and were HIV-negative.

The sequence was collected from a woman aged 40 to 50 in good health. Some clones in this sample may be carry-over from other donors' samples. Material for sequencing was PBMCs. This chain uses TRBV27 with TRBJ1-2; no firm D call. This chain's CDR3 is CASSLNGANYGYTF. The CDR3 nucleotides are TGTGCCAGCAGCTTAAACGGGGCTAACTATGGCTACACCTTC.